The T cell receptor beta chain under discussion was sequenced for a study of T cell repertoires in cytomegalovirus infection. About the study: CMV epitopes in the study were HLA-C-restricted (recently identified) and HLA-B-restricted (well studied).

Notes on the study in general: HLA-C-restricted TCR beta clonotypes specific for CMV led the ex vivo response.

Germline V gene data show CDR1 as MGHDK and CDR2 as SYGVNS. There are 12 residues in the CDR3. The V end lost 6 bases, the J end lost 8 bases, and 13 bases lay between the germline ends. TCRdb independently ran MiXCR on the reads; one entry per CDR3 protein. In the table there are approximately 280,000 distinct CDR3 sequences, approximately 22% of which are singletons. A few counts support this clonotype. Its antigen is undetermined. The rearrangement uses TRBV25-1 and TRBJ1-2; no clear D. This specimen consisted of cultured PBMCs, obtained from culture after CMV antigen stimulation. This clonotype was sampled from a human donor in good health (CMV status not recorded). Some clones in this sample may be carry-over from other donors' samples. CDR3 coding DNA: TGTGCCAGCAGGGCCGGTGTTTTGGGCTACACCTTC. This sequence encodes CASRAGVLGYTF.